This TCR beta chain was obtained from a study of CD8+ T cells in alopecia areata. Study as a whole: Treated patients were given oral tofacitinib, which was dosed at 5 to 10 mg twice daily. For treated patients, severity scores reflected the percentage of scalp area affected.

Treatment here: oral pan-JAK inhibitor, 5-10 mg twice daily. Lesional scalp punch biopsies and peripheral blood came from alopecia areata patients. RNA was extracted and reverse transcribed into cDNA as the sequencing template. Generated by immunoSEQ multiplex PCR, the TCRdb table keeps only in-frame clones and is missing some. This sample carries 150,000 to 200,000 clones, around 71% of them seen once, and the ten largest clones take 0.7% to 1%. Study conclusions and caveats: The link between baseline CD8+ expansion and response remains uncertain with one nonresponder.

On this clone itself: Its antigen remains unidentified.

The CDR3 loop spans 14 amino acids. CDR1 is GTSNPN and CDR2 is SVGIG in the germline V gene (reference sequence). V lost 1 base and J lost 5, with 12 bases in between. Sequenced material: CD4+ T cells sorted from blood, taken at week 4, from a patient treated with tofacitinib. The origin of this receptor is a human donor with alopecia areata. V usage is TRBV30 and J usage is TRBJ2-1; D is possibly TRBD2 (6 bases). The CDR3 DNA follows: TGTGCCTGGAGTGCAGGACTACCCCACAATGAGCAGTTCTTC. Protein sequence: CAWSAGLPHNEQFF.